This TCR beta chain derives from a study of shared clonotypes between healthy human individuals. On this clone itself: Germline is not matched at one junction end, which may reflect a read error.

Germline CDR1 SQVTM, CDR2 ANQGSEA. The CDR3 covers 13 residues. Roughly 300 ng DNA, 25,000 to 35,000 T cell genomes, went into unsorted PBMC replicate PCRs. Unsorted PBMC DNA went through sequencing on ten immunoSEQ deep assay plates. The authors' processing: ImmunoSEQ supplied junction-only sequences lacking quality scores, so filtering was different. Using immunoSEQ multiplex PCR, the repertoire was profiled, and TCRdb retains in-frame clones only, with some absent. That table is the source of V, J and clone size, and D and trimming were worked out from the DNA. The sample comprises about half a million clones, about 74% of which are singletons, and 9.5% to 15% rests with the top ten.

This receptor was obtained from a woman between 40 and 50 years old in good health. Some clones in this sample may be carry-over from other donors' samples. The chain recombines TRBV29-1 with TRBJ2-6; D remains ambiguous. Source material: PBMCs. In DNA form, the CDR3 reads TGCGGCGTCCAGAGCTCTGGGGCCAACGTCCTGACTTTC. Protein product: CGVQSSGANVLTF.